This T cell receptor (beta chain) was profiled in a study of T-cell reconstitution after alpha-beta-depleted transplantation in children. This clonotype was counted a few times. Preparing the TCRbeta library involved the use of unique molecular identifiers. In TCRdb, the PCR reads were re-called with MiXCR into one record per CDR3 protein. Of a few hundred thousand distinct CDR3 sequences in the sample, under 15% were seen once. The sequencing here drew on PBMCs from the stem cell graft donor, taken from the stem cell graft. The receptor comes from a human donor who donated a stem cell graft to a child with combined immunodeficiency.

CDR3 region: CASSYGRGYGETQYF. The DNA of the CDR3 is TGTGCCAGCAGTTACGGCCGGGGGTACGGTGAGACCCAGTACTTC. The chain is built from TRBV6-5 and TRBJ2-5, with D perhaps matching TRBD2 (6 bases). The germline V and J ends were trimmed by 2 bases and 5 bases, with 15 bases remaining between them. Germline V gives CDR1 MNHEY, CDR2 SVGAGI. The CDR3 runs 15 residues.